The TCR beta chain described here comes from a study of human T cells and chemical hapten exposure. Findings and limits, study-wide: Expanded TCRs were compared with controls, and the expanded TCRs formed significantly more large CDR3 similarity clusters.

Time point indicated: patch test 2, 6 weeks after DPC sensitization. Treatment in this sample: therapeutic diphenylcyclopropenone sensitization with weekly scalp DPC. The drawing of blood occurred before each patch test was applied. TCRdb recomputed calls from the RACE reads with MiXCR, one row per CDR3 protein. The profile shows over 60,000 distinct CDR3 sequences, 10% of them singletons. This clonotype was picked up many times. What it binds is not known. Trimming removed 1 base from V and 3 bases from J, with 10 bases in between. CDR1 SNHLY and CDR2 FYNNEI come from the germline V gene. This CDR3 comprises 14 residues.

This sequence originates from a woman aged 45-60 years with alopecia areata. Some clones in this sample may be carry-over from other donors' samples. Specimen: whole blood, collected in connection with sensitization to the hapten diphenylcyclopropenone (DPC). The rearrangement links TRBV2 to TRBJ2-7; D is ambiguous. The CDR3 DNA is TGTGCCAGCAGTGAAGAACAGAGCTTCTACGAGCAGTACTTC. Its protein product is CASSEEQSFYEQYF.